The 17 T cell receptor beta chains below all came from one sample that was sequenced in a study of human T cells and chemical hapten exposure. Time point here: patch test 1, 2 weeks after DPC sensitization. Documented treatment: therapeutic diphenylcyclopropenone sensitization with weekly scalp DPC. TCRdb re-derived calls from the RACE reads in MiXCR, one entry per CDR3 protein. The sample has roughly 380,000 distinct CDR3 sequences, 4.8% seen once. The sample was whole blood, taken in connection with sensitization to the hapten diphenylcyclopropenone (DPC). The source of these receptors is a woman aged 45-65 years with alopecia areata. Some clones in this sample may be carry-over from other donors' samples.

This clonotype has a count of ten or more. The chain couples TRBV24-1 to TRBJ2-2; 7 nucleotides line up with TRBD2. The CDR3 is 15 residues long. Trimming at V came to 5 bases and at J to 4 bases, leaving 6 bases not matched to a gene. CDR1 is KGHDR, CDR2 SFDVKD, per germline. CDR3 DNA sequence: TGTGCCACCAGTGGAAGTGGGAGGGCCACCGGGGAGCTGTTTTTT. Translation: CATSGSGRATGELFF.

The sample holds many counts of this clonotype. The gene calls are TRBV7-9 and TRBJ2-4, with 9 bases fitting TRBD1. CDR3 length: 16 residues. Germline-derived CDR1 and CDR2 are SEHNR and FQNEAQ (reference sequence). Germline trimming cut 4 bases from V and 2 bases from J; bases unmatched to any gene: 6. The CDR3 region is CASSSLDRGTKNIQYF. Written as DNA, the CDR3 is TGTGCCAGCAGCTCGCTGGACAGGGGTACCAAAAACATTCAGTACTTC.

This clonotype was seen more than once but under ten times. This rearrangement joins TRBV5-6 to TRBJ2-1; D gene unclear. The CDR3 is 15 residues long. V was trimmed by 9 bases and J by 0 bases, leaving 16 bases between them. Germline CDR1 reads SGHDT; CDR2 reads YYEEEE. The CDR3 DNA sequence: TGTGCCACCTCCCCGGACCCCAGCTCCTACAATGAGCAGTTCTTC. It translates to CATSPDPSSYNEQFF.

V and J are TRBV4-1 and TRBJ1-1; D is uncertain. Trimming removed 3 bases at V and 3 bases at J, with 17 bases between. Germline V gene lookup returns CDR1 MGHRA and CDR2 YSYEKL. The length of the CDR3 is 16 residues. CDR3 protein: CASSHIQWIRHTEAFF. The CDR3 DNA is TGCGCCAGCAGCCATATACAATGGATTAGGCACACTGAAGCTTTCTTT.

This clonotype was recorded many times. The chain combines TRBV10-3 with TRBJ1-4; D is ambiguous. CDR3 length: 11 amino acids. Trimming removed 8 bases at V and 15 bases at J, with 16 bases between. Per the germline V gene, CDR1 is ENHRY and CDR2 is SYGVKD. The CDR3 is CAIRNGQQMFF. DNA for the CDR3: TGTGCCATCCGGAACGGGCAGCAGATGTTTTTT.

The V and J genes are TRBV9 and TRBJ2-7; the match to TRBD2 covers 7 bases. CDR3 length: 15 amino acids. Germline V gene sequence: CDR1 SGDLS, CDR2 YYNGEE. V dropped 0 bases and J dropped 2; count of bases not matched to a gene: 5. CDR3 protein: CASSVGGGQAYEQYF. The CDR3 DNA sequence: TGTGCCAGCAGCGTAGGGGGAGGGCAAGCCTACGAGCAGTACTTC.

This clonotype came up a few times. The chain links TRBV15 to TRBJ2-1, with D unresolved. The CDR3 covers 13 residues. The V and J ends lost 0 bases and 9 bases respectively, with 9 bases between them. CDR1 LNHNV and CDR2 YYDKDF come from the germline V gene (reference sequence). The CDR3 nucleotides are TGTGCCACCAGCAGAGATGTAAGTGGTGAGCAGTTCTTC. This translates into CATSRDVSGEQFF.

This chain uses TRBV6-1 with TRBJ2-7, with unresolved D. The V end lost 1 base, the J end lost 2 bases, and 12 bases lay between the germline ends. Germline loops: CDR1 MNHNS, CDR2 SASEGT. The CDR3 runs 15 residues. The CDR3 sequence: CASSEDVGRPYEQYF. As DNA, the CDR3 is TGTGCCAGCAGTGAAGACGTGGGCAGGCCCTACGAGCAGTACTTC.

This clonotype was observed at least ten times. The chain joins TRBV6-1 to TRBJ1-1; D gene ambiguous. Germline-derived CDR1 and CDR2 are MNHNS and SASEGT. CDR3 length equals 15 residues. Trimming took 0 bases from V and 0 from J, leaving 8 bases between them. This CDR3 is CASSEASALNTEAFF. In DNA form, the CDR3 reads TGTGCCAGCAGTGAAGCATCAGCTCTGAACACTGAAGCTTTCTTT.

Many counts were recorded for this clonotype. The CDR3 sequence is CASSYYRAPNTGELFF. The CDR3 DNA follows: TGTGCCAGCAGTTATTACAGGGCCCCGAACACCGGGGAGCTGTTTTTT. This rearrangement joins TRBV6-6 to TRBJ2-2, with a tentative D call TRBD1 (6 bases). V was shortened by 3 bases and J by 0 bases, with 11 bases between the two germline ends. This CDR3 is 16 amino acids long. From germline, CDR1 is MNHNY and CDR2 SVGAGI (reference sequence).

The table lists this clonotype with a few counts. The J gene is TRBJ2-3, the V gene TRBV27; no definite D call. Germline loops: CDR1 MNHEY, CDR2 SMNVEV (reference sequence). Trimming stripped 3 bases from V and 2 bases from J, with 12 bases between. The CDR3 spans 15 residues. The CDR3 DNA is TGTGCCAGCAGTTTTGGGCAGGTCGACACAGATACGCAGTATTTT. It yields the protein CASSFGQVDTDTQYF.

This sequence joins TRBV5-4 and TRBJ2-1; D perhaps matches TRBD2 (6 bases). Trimming left V 4 bases short and J 8 bases short, with 16 bases between. The germline gives CDR1 SGHNT, CDR2 YYREEE (reference sequence). This CDR3 has 14 residues. The CDR3: CASSRDSGSDEQFF. The CDR3 region has the DNA TGTGCCAGCAGCCGGGACTCGGGCAGCGATGAGCAGTTCTTC.

This clonotype was observed a few times. This chain joins TRBV7-2 and TRBJ2-3; D might be TRBD2 (6 bases). CDR1 is SGHTA and CDR2 is FQGNSA in the germline V gene. The ends were cut back, 5 bases at V and 4 bases at J, with 22 bases in the middle. There are 17 residues in the CDR3. Here the CDR3 DNA reads TGTGCCAGCAGCCCCCGCGGGGACTTTGATCCCCCAGATACGCAGTATTTT. It encodes CASSPRGDFDPPDTQYF. The full variable domain, rest sourced from reference TRBV7-2 and TRBJ2-3, is GAGVSQSPSNKVTEKGKDVELRCDPISGHTALYWYRQSLGQGLEFLIYFQGNSAPDKSGLPSDRFSAERTGGSVSTLTIQRTQQEDSAVYLCASSPRGDFDPPDTQYFGPGTRLTVL.

A few counts support this clonotype. The chain joins TRBV7-6 to TRBJ1-4, with D possibly matching TRBD1 (6 bases). The CDR3 has 14 amino acids. Germline lookup yields CDR1 SGHVS and CDR2 FNYEAQ. Trimming shortened V by 5 bases and J by 5 bases, and 12 bases separated the two germline ends. CDR3 nucleotides: TGTGCCAGCAGCCGGGACGGGACAAATGAAAAACTGTTTTTT. This codes for CASSRDGTNEKLFF.

The CDR3 sequence: CASSEGTSGAGEQYF. CDR3 nucleotide sequence: TGTGCCAGCAGTGAGGGGACTAGCGGAGCCGGAGAGCAGTACTTC. The rearrangement joins TRBV25-1 to TRBJ2-7; 11 bases line up with TRBD2. Germline V lookup: CDR1 MGHDK, CDR2 SYGVNS. This CDR3 is built from 15 residues. After removal of 3 bases from V and 7 bases from J, the junction contained 8 bases not matched to a gene.

This clonotype was found many times. The chain links TRBV24-1 to TRBJ2-2; 13 nucleotides align to TRBD2. The CDR3 contains 16 residues. The V and J ends lost 4 bases and 5 bases, in that order; junction bases with no gene match: 3. Per the germline V gene, CDR1 is KGHDR and CDR2 is SFDVKD. DNA of the CDR3: TGTGCCACCAGTGACCAGACTAGCGGGAGGACCGGGGAGCTGTTTTTT. Translating it yields CATSDQTSGRTGELFF.

This clonotype has at least ten counts. This chain connects TRBV28 to TRBJ1-5; 8 nucleotides align to TRBD1. The CDR3 length is 16 residues. V trimming: 2 bases; J trimming: 6 bases; junction bases outside the gene matches: 9. Looked up from germline, CDR1 is MDHEN and CDR2 is SYDVKM. The CDR3 reads CASSLRGSGGIQPQHF. In nucleotides, the CDR3 is TGTGCCAGCAGTTTAAGGGGTTCAGGGGGCATTCAGCCCCAGCATTTT.